These 7 T cell receptor beta chains share one sample of origin, sequenced in a study of CD8+CD57+ T cells in acquired aplastic anemia. For CDR3 and TCR beta VDJ profiling, genomic DNA was the template used. TCRdb analysed the reads with MiXCR anew, one entry per CDR3 protein. This sample yields 150,000 to 200,000 distinct CDR3 sequences, of which under 55% are seen a single time; around 1.1% belongs to the top ten. Before being chosen for sequencing, patients had shown CD8+CD57+ cell expansion by flow cytometry. Source material: sorted CD4+, CD8+, or CD8+CD57+ T cells (not recorded which) from PBMCs. The receptors stem from a human donor with aplastic anemia.

The chain links TRBV7-8 to TRBJ1-1, with D maybe TRBD1 (5 bases). There are 13 residues in the CDR3. Germline V CDR1 and CDR2: SGHVS, FQNEAQ. Deletions cut 5 bases from V and 5 bases from J, with 12 bases between. This CDR3 reads CASSPGVGTEAFF. CDR3 DNA sequence: TGTGCCAGCAGCCCGGGGGTAGGGACTGAAGCTTTCTTT.

This clonotype was picked up many times. The chain carries TRBV10-2 and TRBJ2-3; D is uncertain. Germline V gene sequence: CDR1 WSHSY, CDR2 SAAADI. The CDR3 is 15 residues long. The V end lost 4 bases, the J end lost 6 bases, and 17 bases lay between the germline ends. CDR3 sequence (DNA): TGCGCCAGCAGTGTAAGGGCCTTAATAGGGGATACGCAGTATTTT. As protein: CASSVRALIGDTQYF.

The chain recombines TRBV20-1 with TRBJ2-1; 12 positions agree with TRBD2. The CDR3 extends over 13 amino acids. The trim removed 6 bases at V and 8 bases at J, leaving 5 bases unmatched. Germline loops: CDR1 DFQATT, CDR2 SNEGSKA (reference sequence). This chain's CDR3 is CSARRTSGDEQFF. CDR3 sequence (DNA): TGCAGTGCCCGCAGGACTAGCGGGGATGAGCAGTTCTTC.

This clonotype was detected ten times or more. The rearrangement uses TRBV7-8 and TRBJ2-3; D ambiguous. The length of the CDR3 is 12 residues. Germline V CDR1 and CDR2: SGHVS, FQNEAQ. Trimming left V 2 bases short and J 6 bases short, with 6 bases between. CDR3 sequence reads: CASSLFRDTQYF. The CDR3 nucleotides are TGTGCCAGCAGCTTATTCCGGGATACGCAGTATTTT.

This clonotype appeared many times. J is TRBJ2-7 and V is TRBV6-1; 8 positions match TRBD2. The germline CDR1 and CDR2 sequences are MNHNS and SASEGT. There are 15 residues in the CDR3. With 6 bases clipped from V and 4 bases from J, the junction kept 11 bases outside the gene matches. CDR3 sequence reads: CASRSGGQGRYEQYF. CDR3 DNA sequence: TGTGCCAGCAGGTCGGGGGGGCAGGGACGTTACGAGCAGTACTTC.

This clonotype showed up just a few times. A much larger clone lies one base from this, so it may be a read error. V and J are TRBV19 and TRBJ1-1; unclear D gene. Germline V gives CDR1 LNHDA, CDR2 SQIVND (reference sequence). This CDR3 contains 13 residues. CDR3 region: CAGSWQSDDEAFF. CDR3 bases: TGTGCCGGTAGTTGGCAGTCCGACGATGAAGCTTTCTTT.

This clonotype showed up just a few times. This chain joins TRBV10-3 and TRBJ1-1; a weak D match, TRBD1 (6 bases). V was cut by 0 bases and J by 6 bases, with 17 bases left in between. There are 16 residues in the CDR3. CDR1 is ENHRY and CDR2 is SYGVKD in the germline V gene. CDR3 protein: CAISESRGGKGPEAFF. Here the CDR3 DNA reads TGTGCCATCAGTGAGTCGAGGGGGGGAAAGGGACCTGAAGCTTTCTTT.